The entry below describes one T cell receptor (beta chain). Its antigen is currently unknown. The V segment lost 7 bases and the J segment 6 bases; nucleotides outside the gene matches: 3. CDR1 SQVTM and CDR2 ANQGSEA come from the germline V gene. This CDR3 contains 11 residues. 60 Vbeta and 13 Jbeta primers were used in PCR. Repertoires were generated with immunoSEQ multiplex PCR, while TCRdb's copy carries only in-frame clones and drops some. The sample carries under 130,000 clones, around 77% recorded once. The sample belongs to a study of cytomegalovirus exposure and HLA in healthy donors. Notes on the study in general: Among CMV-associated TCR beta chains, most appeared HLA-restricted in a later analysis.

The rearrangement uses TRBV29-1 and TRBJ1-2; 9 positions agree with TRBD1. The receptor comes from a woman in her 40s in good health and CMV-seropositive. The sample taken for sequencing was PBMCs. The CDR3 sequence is CSGGTGNGYTF. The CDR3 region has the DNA TGCAGCGGCGGGACAGGGAATGGCTACACCTTC.